Listed here are 24 T cell receptor beta chains from one sample, sequenced in a study of spatial heterogeneity in lung cancer. Specified time point: sample taken at primary tumor resection. Whole RNA from tumor, nontumor lung or frozen PBMC was sequenced unsorted. TCRdb called the 5' RACE reads again in MiXCR, with one record for every CDR3 protein. Among about 3,700 distinct CDR3 sequences listed, about 30% were seen once. The sample consisted of normal lung tissue next to the tumor, taken at surgery. These receptors came from a male donor with early-stage non-small cell lung cancer.

This clonotype is judged medium-sized (0.01 to 0.1%). J is TRBJ2-3 and V is TRBV7-8; a weak D match, TRBD2 (6 bases). The V and J ends lost 6 bases and 6 bases respectively, with 16 bases between them. Germline CDR1 SGHVS, CDR2 FQNEAQ. The CDR3 contains 14 residues. CDR3 in amino acids: CASSSRLGGDTQYF. CDR3 in DNA: TGTGCCAGCAGTTCTAGACTAGGAGGGGATACGCAGTATTTT.

This clonotype was seen a single time. The rearrangement uses TRBV6-5 and TRBJ2-7; possible D gene TRBD1, 5 bases. Between the trimmed V and J ends, which lost 5 bases and 0 bases, there was a span of 11 bases. From germline, CDR1 is MNHEY and CDR2 SVGAGI. CDR3 length equals 14 residues. As DNA, the CDR3 is TGTGCCAGCAGTCCTAGACAGAGCTCCTACGAGCAGTACTTC. It is translated as CASSPRQSSYEQYF.

V is TRBV6-5 and J is TRBJ1-6; D is ambiguous. With 6 bases removed from V and 5 bases from J, the gap between germline ends came to 14 bases. Germline CDR1 reads MNHEY; CDR2 reads SVGAGI. The CDR3 consists of 15 residues. Here the CDR3 reads CASRLRTTNNSPLHF. DNA of the CDR3: TGTGCCAGCAGATTGCGTACCACCAATAATTCACCCCTCCACTTT.

This sequence joins TRBV12-3 or TRBV12-4 and TRBJ1-6; D gene unclear. There are 17 residues in the CDR3. The V end lost 1 base, the J end lost 0 bases, and 10 bases lay between the germline ends. The CDR3 DNA reads as TGTGCCAGCAGTTTAGACAGCCAAAGCTCCTATAATTCACCCCTCCACTTT. This gives the protein CASSLDSQSSYNSPLHF.

CDR3 DNA: TGCGCCAGCAGCTTAAGTATCCAGGGGGCAAATGAAAAACTGTTTTTT. Amino acids: CASSLSIQGANEKLFF. The gene calls are TRBV5-1 and TRBJ1-4; 8 bases map to TRBD1. Losses at the gene ends were 2 bases for V and 5 bases for J; bases not matched to a gene: 8. The CDR3 has 16 residues. Per germline, CDR1 SGHRS and CDR2 YFSETQ.

This clonotype is medium-sized within its sample. This chain connects TRBV14 to TRBJ2-2; no definite D call. Germline values: CDR1 SGHDN, CDR2 FVKESK. V lost 2 bases, J lost 5 bases, and 15 bases lay in between. The CDR3 is 16 amino acids. For the CDR3, the DNA is TGTGCCAGCAGCCAATTCGGCCGAGATTTAACCGGGGAGCTGTTTTTT. Residues: CASSQFGRDLTGELFF.

Relative to its sample, this clonotype is medium-sized (0.01 to 0.1%). The CDR3 nucleotides read TGCGCCAGCAGCTTTCAGGGGGCGCCGGACACCGGGGAGCTGTTTTTT. It is translated as CASSFQGAPDTGELFF. The chain recombines TRBV5-1 with TRBJ2-2; TRBD1 agrees at 8 bases. V dropped 2 bases and J dropped 3; count of bases not matched to a gene: 6. Looked up from germline, CDR1 is SGHRS and CDR2 is YFSETQ. The CDR3 totals 16 residues.

This clonotype rates as medium-sized. Germline and junction disagree at one end, which may indicate a read error. The chain uses TRBV25-1 and TRBJ1-5, with D unresolved. CDR3 length: 14 amino acids. Germline CDR1 is MGHDK and CDR2 is SYGVNS. CDR3 sequence: CASGEEYSNQPQHF. The CDR3 DNA sequence: TGTGCCAGCGGTGAGGAGTATAGCAATCAGCCCCAGCATTTT. The full variable domain, with the rest looked up from reference TRBV25-1 and TRBJ1-5, is EADIYQTPRYLVIGTGKKITLECSQTMGHDKMYWYQQDPGMELHLIHYSYGVNSTEKGDLSSESTVSRIRTEHFPLTLESARPSHTSQYLCASGEEYSNQPQHFGDGTRLSIL.

The chain uses TRBV20-1 and TRBJ2-1; D possibly corresponds to TRBD2 (5 bases). V was trimmed by 5 bases and J by 5 bases, leaving 16 bases between them. The CDR3 runs to 14 residues. CDR1 is DFQATT and CDR2 is SNEGSKA in the germline V gene (reference sequence). CDR3 residues: CSAPEDFGNNEQFF. The DNA for the CDR3 is TGCAGTGCTCCGGAGGACTTTGGTAACAATGAGCAGTTCTTC.

This chain uses TRBV4-2 with TRBJ1-1; the D gene is possibly TRBD1 (5 bases). The germline CDR1 and CDR2 sequences are LGHNA and YNFKEQ. This CDR3 comprises 15 residues. V lost 0 bases and J lost 1, with 9 bases in between. Here the CDR3 reads CASSQEQAKNTEAFF. Here the CDR3 DNA reads TGTGCCAGCAGCCAAGAACAGGCGAAGAACACTGAAGCTTTCTTT.

The chain uses TRBV4-3 and TRBJ2-1; 11 bases map to TRBD2. The CDR3 has 17 residues. Per germline, CDR1 LGHNA and CDR2 YSLEER. The J segment lost 6 bases and the V segment lost 0 bases, leaving 7 bases of the junction unmatched. The CDR3 nucleotides read TGCGCCAGCAGCCAAGACCCTGCTAGCGGGGGGTTCAATGAGCAGTTCTTC. It encodes CASSQDPASGGFNEQFF.

This clonotype rates as medium-sized. The chain has TRBV5-1 and TRBJ1-6; D remains unclear. Germline CDR1 reads SGHRS; CDR2 reads YFSETQ. V lost 7 bases to trimming and J lost 10 bases, with 9 bases between them. CDR3 size: 11 residues. The CDR3 spells CASGYSSPLHF. CDR3 nucleotide sequence: TGCGCCAGCGGATACAGCTCACCCCTCCACTTT.

This chain joins TRBV28 and TRBJ2-3, with D unclear. Trimming shortened V by 3 bases and J by 2 bases, and 12 bases separated the two germline ends. The CDR3 runs to 15 residues. CDR1 is MDHEN, CDR2 SYDVKM, per germline. CDR3 amino acids: CASSFWAESTDTQYF. CDR3 in DNA: TGTGCCAGCAGTTTTTGGGCGGAATCCACAGATACGCAGTATTTT.

In its sample, this clonotype ranks as medium-sized. The V and J genes are TRBV5-1 and TRBJ2-3, with 10 bases fitting TRBD1. V gave up 4 bases and J gave up 3 bases; unmatched junction bases: 2. Looked up from germline, CDR1 is SGHRS and CDR2 is YFSETQ. The CDR3 runs 14 residues. CDR3 DNA: TGCGCCAGCAGCCGGGACAGGGGAACAGATACGCAGTATTTT. Amino acids: CASSRDRGTDTQYF.

This clonotype is large in the sample. This rearrangement joins TRBV5-1 to TRBJ1-4; tentatively, D is TRBD1 (6 bases). Germline assignment: CDR1 SGHRS and CDR2 YFSETQ. CDR3 length: 15 residues. The V gene lost 4 bases and the J gene lost 8 bases, with 18 bases spanning the gap. The CDR3 nucleotides read TGCGCCAGCAGCACCGGACAGCCCGGTAGCGAAAAACTGTTTTTT. This sequence encodes CASSTGQPGSEKLFF. The variable domain in full, with the rest retrieved from reference TRBV5-1 and TRBJ1-4, is KAGVTQTPRYLIKTRGQQVTLSCSPISGHRSVSWYQQTPGQGLQFLFEYFSETQRNKGNFPGRFSGRQFSNSRSEMNVSTLELGDSALYLCASSTGQPGSEKLFFGSGTQLSVL.

The V gene is TRBV20-1, the J gene TRBJ1-1, with 8 bases lining up with TRBD1. The CDR3 loop spans 10 amino acids. With V trimmed by 5 bases and J by 7 bases, 0 bases remained unmatched. Germline assignment: CDR1 DFQATT and CDR2 SNEGSKA (reference sequence). CDR3 sequence (DNA): TGCAGTGCTGGACAGGGTGAAGCTTTCTTT. Translation: CSAGQGEAFF.

This clonotype appeared many times. The chain has TRBV18 and TRBJ2-1; TRBD2 matches 8 bases. From germline, CDR1 is KGHSH and CDR2 LQKENI. Trimming at V came to 2 bases and at J to 10 bases, leaving 1 base not matched to a gene. This CDR3 comprises 12 residues. The CDR3 loop is CASSPIAGEQFF. The CDR3 DNA is TGTGCCAGCTCACCAATAGCGGGGGAGCAGTTCTTC.

This clonotype was found a few times. The chain has TRBV29-1 and TRBJ1-1; unclear D gene. Trimming cost V 5 bases and J 6 bases, with 10 bases left between them. CDR1 is SQVTM, CDR2 ANQGSEA, per germline. The CDR3 extends over 11 amino acids. The CDR3: CSVIDIPEAFF. The CDR3 nucleotides are TGCAGCGTTATTGACATTCCTGAAGCTTTCTTT. Supplemented by reference TRBV29-1 and TRBJ1-1, the full variable domain reads SAVISQKPSRDICQRGTSLTIQCQVDSQVTMMFWYRQQPGQSLTLIATANQGSEATYESGFVIDKFPISRPNLTFSTLTVSNMSPEDSSIYLCSVIDIPEAFFGQGTRLTVV.

Ten or more counts support this clonotype. The chain uses TRBV7-4 and TRBJ2-2; D might be TRBD2 (5 bases). This CDR3 spans 16 amino acids. V was cut by 2 bases and J by 0 bases, with 10 bases left in between. The V gene's germline CDR1 is SGHVT and CDR2 SQSDAQ. This CDR3 reads CASSLYSGTNTGELFF. In nucleotides, the CDR3 is TGTGCCAGCAGCTTATACAGCGGAACGAACACCGGGGAGCTGTTTTTT.

The chain recombines TRBV29-1 with TRBJ2-5; no clear D gene. The germline gives CDR1 SQVTM, CDR2 ANQGSEA. The CDR3 spans 11 residues. With 7 bases removed from V and 2 bases from J, the gap between germline ends came to 8 bases. CDR3 DNA: TGCAGCGCTGGACGGCAAGAGACCCAGTACTTC. As protein: CSAGRQETQYF.

The chain is built from TRBV20-1 and TRBJ2-7; D is undetermined. Per the germline V gene, CDR1 is DFQATT and CDR2 is SNEGSKA (reference sequence). Trimming pared 1 base from V and 3 bases from J, leaving 10 bases between. CDR3 size: 13 residues. The CDR3 region is CSARGVQDYEQYF. The CDR3 DNA reads as TGCAGTGCTAGAGGGGTTCAGGACTACGAGCAGTACTTC.

The V gene is TRBV7-8, the J gene TRBJ2-7; D gene unclear. With 5 bases removed from V and 4 bases from J, the gap between germline ends came to 12 bases. Germline CDR1 is SGHVS and CDR2 is FQNEAQ. The CDR3 contains 13 residues. The CDR3 region has the DNA TGTGCCAGCAGCAACTCGATCCGTTACGAGCAGTACTTC. It codes for CASSNSIRYEQYF.

This clonotype is medium-sized by share. V usage is TRBV11-1 and J usage is TRBJ1-1; D not certain. The length of the CDR3 is 12 residues. Trimming took off 2 bases at V and 3 bases at J, with 4 bases between the two ends. Germline-derived CDR1 and CDR2 are SGHAT and FQDESV (reference sequence). The CDR3 bases are TGTGCCAGCAGCTTATGGGACACTGAAGCTTTCTTT. Its translation is CASSLWDTEAFF. Full variable domain (rest looked up from reference TRBV11-1 and TRBJ1-1): EAEVAQSPRYKITEKSQAVAFWCDPISGHATLYWYRQILGQGPELLVQFQDESVVDDSQLPKDRFSAERLKGVDSTLKIQPAELGDSAMYLCASSLWDTEAFFGQGTRLTVV.

This clonotype was counted many times. CDR3 DNA: TGCAGTGCTAAGGGGACTAGCCACACCGGGGAGCTGTTTTTT. The encoded protein is CSAKGTSHTGELFF. The genes are TRBV20-1 and TRBJ2-2, with 9 bases fitting TRBD2. Per the germline V gene, CDR1 is DFQATT and CDR2 is SNEGSKA (reference sequence). This CDR3 comprises 14 residues. Germline trimming cut 4 bases from V and 3 bases from J; bases unmatched to any gene: 3.